This T cell receptor beta chain was found in a study of cytomegalovirus exposure and HLA in healthy donors. Study background: About 82 million unique TCRs from HLA-typed donors were held in an early release of data.

This CDR3 region has 12 residues. Germline values: CDR1 GTSNPN, CDR2 SVGIG (reference sequence). Trimming stripped 0 bases from V and 0 bases from J, with 2 bases between. Researchers ran the PCR with 60 Vbeta and 13 Jbeta primers. Produced via immunoSEQ multiplex PCR; TCRdb's table is partial and in-frame only. The sample yields approximately 90,000 clones, roughly 80% seen once. The chain employs TRBV30 and TRBJ1-1; D is unresolved. This TCR was recovered from a boy younger than 18 in good health and CMV-seronegative. The sequenced material came from PBMCs. The CDR3 nucleotides are TGTGCCTGGAGTGTTATGAACACTGAAGCTTTCTTT. It yields the protein CAWSVMNTEAFF.